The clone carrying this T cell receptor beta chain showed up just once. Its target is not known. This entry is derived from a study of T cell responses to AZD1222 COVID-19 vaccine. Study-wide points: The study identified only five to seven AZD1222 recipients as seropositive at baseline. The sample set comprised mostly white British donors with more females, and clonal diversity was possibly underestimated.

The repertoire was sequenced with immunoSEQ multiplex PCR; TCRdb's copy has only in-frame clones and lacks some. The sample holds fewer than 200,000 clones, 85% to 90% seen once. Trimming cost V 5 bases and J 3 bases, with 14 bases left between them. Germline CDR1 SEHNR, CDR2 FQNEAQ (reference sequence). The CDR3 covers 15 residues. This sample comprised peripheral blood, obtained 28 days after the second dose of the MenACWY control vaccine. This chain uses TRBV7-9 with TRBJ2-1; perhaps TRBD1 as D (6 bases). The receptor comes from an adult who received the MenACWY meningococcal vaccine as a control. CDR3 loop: CASSPRTAHYNEQFF. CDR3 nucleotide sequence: TGTGCCAGCAGCCCTAGGACAGCCCACTACAATGAGCAGTTCTTC.